The T cell receptor beta chain under discussion was sequenced for a study of blood T cells in healthy people across ages. Combining a sample-barcoded 5' primer with a J-beta primer mix, a second PCR ran for roughly 7 to 12 cycles. TCRdb ran MiXCR on the 5' RACE reads and lists one entry per CDR3 protein. The sample has some 1.7 million distinct CDR3 sequences, 28% seen once; the top ten hold 7.7%. Each donor's blood draw was roughly 9.5 milliliters of peripheral blood. Findings of the study overall: Because donor CMV status was unknown, expanded clonotype changes were possibly confounded.

This clonotype was counted many times. Its target is not known. The CDR3 has 17 amino acids. The receptor's source is a woman aged 25-40 years in good health. This rearrangement joins TRBV21-1 to TRBJ2-5; TRBD1, the table's D call, was not compared with the DNA. TRBV21-1 is reported as a pseudogene. The sample taken for sequencing was blood. The CDR3 bases are TGTGCCAGCAGCAAAGGAACAGTCGAGACGGGGGTAGAGACCCAGTACTTC. Amino acid sequence: CASSKGTVETGVETQYF.